This T cell receptor (beta chain) appears in the sequencing data of a study of Ad26.COV2.S vaccination and SARS-CoV-2 variants (dated by TCRdb to the early 2020s). With regard to the full study: Vaccine-arm donors came from COV1001, a multicentre, randomized, double-blind, placebo-controlled phase I-IIa trial of Ad26.COV2.S in healthy adults. Ad26.COV2.S was administered intramuscularly at 5 x 10^10 or 1 x 10^11 viral particles, either as a single shot or as two shots given 56 days apart. TCRbeta repertoire sequencing served as the tool for gauging how specific and how broad the SARS-CoV-2-reactive T cell receptors were following Ad26.COV2.S vaccination. A total of 32 samples were included in the TCR-sequenced set, comprising around 19 Ad26.COV2.S vaccine recipients, 5 placebo recipients and 8 SARS-CoV-2 convalescent individuals. Participants in the trial were split at random into five groups of five each, receiving low-dose or high-dose Ad26.COV2.S once or twice, or else placebo on both occasions. Throughout the experiments and outcome assessment, investigators stayed blinded to trial group allocation.

According to the study, the label for this sample's treatment or condition signals: over 15 received Ad26.COV2.S at low or high dose, single or two shots; several received placebo; per-sample allocation not given. Repertoires of vaccine and placebo recipients were sequenced from samples taken on day 63 after the first injection. Between 29 July and 7 August 2020, Cohort 1b enrolled about two dozen adults aged 18-55 years at one site in Boston, USA. Ad26.COV2.S was a replication-incompetent adenovirus type 26 vector that expressed a prefusion-stabilized SARS-CoV-2 spike protein derived from the original Wuhan strain. Notes on this clone: No antigen is known for it. No base qualities exist here, and no much larger clone lies one base off it.

The immunoSEQ Assay was the method used to sequence TCRbeta CDR3 regions. After extraction, genomic DNA underwent amplification by bias-controlled multiplex PCR, followed by high-throughput sequencing. The original pipeline was this. To quantify the absolute abundance of each unique TCRbeta CDR3 region, sequences were collapsed and filtered. T cell fraction was estimated by normalizing TCRbeta template counts to usable DNA, with usable DNA measured through amplification of reference genes found in all nucleated cells. Repertoire TCRs were annotated as SARS-CoV-2-specific when V gene, CDR3 amino acid sequence and J gene were exactly matched to a known reactive TCR set. The reference SARS-CoV-2 TCR set was obtained from MIRA and was filtered for enrichment in COVID-19-positive ImmuneCODE repertoires, whereby public or cross-reactive TCRs were removed. Using the MIRA antigens, annotated TCRs were further analysed by specific ORF or by position within an ORF. Depth was the summed frequency of annotated unique rearrangements, while breadth was defined as annotated unique rearrangements over total unique productive rearrangements. TCR breadth was compared between groups using two-sided Wilcoxon rank-sum tests. TCRdb retrieved this table from immuneACCESS and kept in-frame rearrangements only. Not all clones are present; in checked studies, unresolved V genes account for under half, and no reason is known for the remainder. V and J calls and clone size are those listed in that table; D and trimming were worked out from the DNA. This sample holds about 680,000 clones; 70% to 90% were observed only once. About 1.5% of the sample is in the top ten clones.

Study-wide conclusions, independent of this receptor: Comparable non-spike TCR breadth was observed between vaccine and placebo recipients, consistent with only spike being contained in the vaccine. The study was not powered for comparison of responses between vaccine doses or regimens. Higher spike-specific TCR breadth was observed in Ad26.COV2.S recipients than in placebo recipients (P = 0.0014). After vaccination, spike-specific CD8+ and CD4+ T cell responses were reported to show substantial breadth. It was noted by the authors that total T cell responses may have been underestimated by the TCR breadth and depth analyses.

Sequences were derived from peripheral blood, sampled in a trial of Ad26.COV2.S vaccine versus placebo. The clonotype was recovered from a person between 18 and 65 years old who received the Ad26.COV2.S COVID-19 vaccine or a placebo.

The bases are TGTGCCAGCGCGGGGGTGGATACGCAGTATTTT. The encoded protein is CASAGVDTQYF. The chain links TRBV6-5 with TRBJ2-3, with 7 bases in between that match TRBD2. The CDR3 numbers 11 residues from cysteine through phenylalanine. Here the CDR3 DNA is all that survives: 33 bases in frame from base 1. Looking up the germline V gene yields CDR1 MNHEY and CDR2 SVGAGI. V is trimmed back by 8 bases and J by 6 bases, and the junction contains 2 bases that no gene match accounts for.